Detailed here is one TCR beta chain. Its antigen is not identified. V shed 0 bases, J shed 5 bases, and the junction held 11 bases outside the gene matches. The germline CDR1 and CDR2 sequences are SGHTA and FQGNSA. The CDR3 covers 18 residues. The data derive from a study of blood T cells in healthy people across ages. A second about 6 to 12 cycle PCR used barcoded and J-beta primers. TCRdb passed the 5' RACE reads through MiXCR, listing each CDR3 protein once. The table records about 640,000 distinct CDR3 sequences, under 30% of them present only once. Study outcomes and limitations: Unsorted PBMC input precluded a conclusive naive versus antigen-experienced comparison.

This receptor was identified in a woman of 80 years or more in good health. The rearrangement uses TRBV7-2 and TRBJ2-1; TRBD2 matches 9 bases. The sample consisted of blood. CDR3 sequence reads: CASSLAARGGAGNNEQFF. Written as DNA, the CDR3 is TGTGCCAGCAGCTTAGCTGCCCGCGGGGGGGCCGGAAACAATGAGCAGTTCTTC.